This T cell receptor beta chain comes out of a study of technical replicates of blood from a handful of donors. V lost 3 bases, J lost 4 bases, and 3 bases stayed unmatched. The CDR3 extends over 14 amino acids. Germline loops: CDR1 LGHNA, CDR2 YSLEER. The method was immunoSEQ multiplex PCR; TCRdb's version includes in-frame clones alone and lacks a portion of them. The data hold about 56,000 clones, with about 95% observed a single time. This chain connects TRBV4-3 to TRBJ2-7, with 10 bases aligning to TRBD1. What was sequenced was PBMCs. This clonotype originated in a human donor in good health. Some clones in this sample may be carry-over from other donors' samples. The CDR3: CASSQDRGSYEQYF. CDR3 bases: TGCGCCAGCAGCCAGGACAGGGGGTCATACGAGCAGTACTTC.